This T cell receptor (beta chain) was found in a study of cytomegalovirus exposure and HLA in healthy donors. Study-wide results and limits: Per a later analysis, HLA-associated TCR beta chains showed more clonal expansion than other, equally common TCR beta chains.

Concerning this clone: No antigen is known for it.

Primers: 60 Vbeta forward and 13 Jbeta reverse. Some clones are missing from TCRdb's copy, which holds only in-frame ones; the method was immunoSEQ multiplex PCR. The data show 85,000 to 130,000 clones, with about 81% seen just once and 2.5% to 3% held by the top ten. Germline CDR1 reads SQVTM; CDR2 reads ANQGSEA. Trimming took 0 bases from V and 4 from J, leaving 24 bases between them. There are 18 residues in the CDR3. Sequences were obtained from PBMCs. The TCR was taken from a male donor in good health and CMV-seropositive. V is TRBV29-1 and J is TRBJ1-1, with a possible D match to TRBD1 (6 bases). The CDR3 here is CSVEDPPYAGAPGTEAFF. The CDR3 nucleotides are TGCAGCGTTGAAGATCCCCCCTACGCGGGGGCGCCAGGCACTGAAGCTTTCTTT. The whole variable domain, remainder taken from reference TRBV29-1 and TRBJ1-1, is SAVISQKPSRDICQRGTSLTIQCQVDSQVTMMFWYRQQPGQSLTLIATANQGSEATYESGFVIDKFPISRPNLTFSTLTVSNMSPEDSSIYLCSVEDPPYAGAPGTEAFFGQGTRLTVV.